The entry that follows covers one T cell receptor (beta chain) sequence. The CDR3 covers 13 residues. In germline, CDR1 is SNHLY, CDR2 FYNNEI. V was shortened by 8 bases and J by 0 bases, with 11 bases between the two germline ends. It was during active infection that Seattle patients were enrolled and then longitudinally followed. This sample was included in a study of blood T cell repertoires in COVID-19. Overall study context: Italy, Spain and the United States were the sources of the convalescent and acute COVID-19 samples. PBMCs, B-cell-depleted T cells, or T cells provided the cDNA or gDNA that made up the material.

As handled by the study authors: Reference gene primers were amplified, and this amplification served to estimate nucleated cell counts. Profiling relied on immunoSEQ multiplex PCR, and the TCRdb table lists in-frame clones only, not all of them. Clonal size and the V and J genes are those of that table, whereas D and trimming came from the DNA. The repertoire holds around 310,000 clones, with almost 90% as singletons. The source material was peripheral blood. The clonotype comes from a woman between 40 and 50 years old with COVID-19, enrolled during active disease. The chain has TRBV2 and TRBJ2-7, with D perhaps TRBD1 (6 bases). The CDR3 sequence is CASAPTGSYEQYF. For the CDR3, the DNA is TGTGCCAGCGCCCCGACAGGCTCCTACGAGCAGTACTTC.